A selection of T cell receptor beta chains follows, all from one sample in a study of T cell changes during pregnancy in multiple sclerosis. Clones were read by immunoSEQ multiplex PCR, and TCRdb kept only the in-frame ones, dropping some. The sample contains around 47,000 clones, around 93% of which appear only once. Sequencing used CD8+ T cells from peripheral blood mononuclear cells, obtained in the first trimester of pregnancy. The receptors come from a female donor with multiple sclerosis, enrolled in a pregnancy study. Both conserved end residues are part of each CDR3. The order of the fields is V gene, clone size, J gene, D gene, CDR3 DNA, CDR3 protein. The D gene is left open where the match is weak. Rows give clone size only sometimes, using once, few, many, or a class for an expanded clone.

>TRBV28|few|TRBJ2-7|NA
TGTGCCAGCGTAGGTATGGGAGTTTACGAGCAGTACTTC
CASVGMGVYEQYF
>TRBV2|NA|TRBJ2-2|TRBD2
TGTGCCAGCAGTGCTGTATCGTTAGCGGGAGGGCTAGTATACACCGGGGAGCTGTTTTTT
CASSAVSLAGGLVYTGELFF
>TRBV7-6|once|TRBJ2-6|TRBD1
TGTGCCAGCAGCTTGCCCTACGGACAGGGGACCCGCTCTGGGGCCAACGTCCTGACTTTC
CASSLPYGQGTRSGANVLTF
>TRBV19|NA|TRBJ2-7|NA
TGTGCCAGTAGTATATCTGGCGGAGCCTACGAGCAGTACTTC
CASSISGGAYEQYF
>TRBV18|NA|TRBJ2-1|TRBD2
TGTGCCAGCTCACCACTCCCTAGCGGGAGCTCCTACAATGAGCAGTTCTTC
CASSPLPSGSSYNEQFF
>TRBV13|NA|TRBJ2-3|TRBD1
TGTGCCAGCGGGCAGGGGGCAGATACGCAGTATTTT
CASGQGADTQYF
>TRBV9|once|TRBJ1-1|TRBD1
TGTGCCAGCAGCCCAGGGACAGGGCAGAACACTGAAGCTTTCTTT
CASSPGTGQNTEAFF
>TRBV27|NA|TRBJ1-5|NA
TGTGCCAGCAGTCCCCAGGGCCAGCCCCAGCATTTT
CASSPQGQPQHF
>TRBV27|NA|TRBJ2-3|TRBD1
TGTGCCAGCGCCCCCCGACAGGGGGGGACAGATACGCAGTATTTT
CASAPRQGGTDTQYF
>TRBV27|NA|TRBJ2-2|NA
TGTGCCAGCACTACGGGACAATCGAACACCGGGGAGCTGTTTTTT
CASTTGQSNTGELFF
>TRBV7-9|NA|TRBJ1-1|TRBD1
TGTGCCAGCAGCGGATCCGGGACAGGGGATGCTGAAGCTTTCTTT
CASSGSGTGDAEAFF
>TRBV19|NA|TRBJ2-3|TRBD1
TGTGCCAGTAGATCTGCTGGGACAGGGCGTCCAGATACGCAGTATTTT
CASRSAGTGRPDTQYF
>TRBV6-5|NA|TRBJ1-1|TRBD1
TGTGCCAGCAGTGTCACAGGGGGGAACACTGAAGCTTTCTTT
CASSVTGGNTEAFF
>TRBV6-1|NA|TRBJ2-1|TRBD2
TGTGCCAGCAGTGGACTAGCGGGACCGCCGGGCGCCTACAATGAGCAGTTCTTC
CASSGLAGPPGAYNEQFF
>TRBV19|NA|TRBJ1-1|NA
TGTGCCAGTAGTTCCGCGGAGCGATGGGACACTGAAGCTTTCTTT
CASSSAERWDTEAFF
>TRBV6-4|NA|TRBJ2-1|TRBD2
TGTGCCAGCAGTGACTCAGGGACTAGCAACACCAATGAGCAGTTCTTC
CASSDSGTSNTNEQFF
>TRBV7-6|NA|TRBJ2-5|NA
TGTGCCAGCAGCTTAAGCGGAGAGACCCAGTACTTC
CASSLSGETQYF
>TRBV10-3|NA|TRBJ2-7|TRBD1
TGTGCCTCCACGGACAGGAACTACGAGCAGTACTTC
CASTDRNYEQYF
>TRBV10-3|NA|TRBJ2-3|NA
TGTGCCACCGAGGGGGGGCCAGATACGCAGTATTTT
CATEGGPDTQYF
>TRBV27|NA|TRBJ2-7|TRBD2
TGTGCCACCAGACTAGCGGCATCCTCCTACGAGCAGTACTTC
CATRLAASSYEQYF
>TRBV7-6|NA|TRBJ2-3|TRBD2
TGTGCCAGCAGCTTATCTAGCGGGAGCACAGATACGCAGTATTTT
CASSLSSGSTDTQYF
>TRBV15|NA|TRBJ2-6|NA
TGTGCCACCAGCAGAGCTGTTACATCTGGGGCCAACGTCCTGACTTTC
CATSRAVTSGANVLTF
>TRBV5-1|NA|TRBJ2-5|NA
TGCGCCAGCAGCCCCCCGACAGGTCCCACCTTCCAAGAGACCCAGTACTTC
CASSPPTGPTFQETQYF
>TRBV7-9|once|TRBJ1-1|NA
TGTGCCAGCAGCTTAGCGCAGGGCGGGAACACTGAAGCTTTCTTT
CASSLAQGGNTEAFF
>TRBV4-2|NA|TRBJ2-2|NA
TGTGCCAGCAGCCAAGGACATCCAACCGGGGAGCTGTTTTTT
CASSQGHPTGELFF
>TRBV27|NA|TRBJ2-1|NA
TGTGCCAGCAGCGAATTGGACTTACGGAGGACCTACAATGAGCAGTTCTTC
CASSELDLRRTYNEQFF
>TRBV7-9|NA|TRBJ2-1|NA
TGTGCCAGCAGTAGGAGTCCCAGGGGTGAGCAGTTCTTC
CASSRSPRGEQFF
>TRBV29-1|NA|TRBJ2-7|TRBD1
TGCAGCGTTGAGTCCAGGGGGAGCTCCTACGAGCAGTACTTC
CSVESRGSSYEQYF
>TRBV2|NA|TRBJ2-2|NA
TGTGCCAGCAGGCACAGGGAGGGGAGCACCGGGGAGCTGTTTTTT
CASRHREGSTGELFF
>TRBV7-9|NA|TRBJ1-4|NA
TGTGCCACCTGGACAGCAACTAATGAAAAACTGTTTTTT
CATWTATNEKLFF
>TRBV29-1|NA|TRBJ2-1|TRBD1
TGCAGCGACCGGGACAGGGATTTTTATGAGCAGTTCTTC
CSDRDRDFYEQFF
>TRBV7-2|NA|TRBJ2-3|TRBD2
TGTGCCAGCAGCTTAGTAGGGGTAGCGGGAGGGCCAGAGGATACGCAGTATTTT
CASSLVGVAGGPEDTQYF
>TRBV18|once|TRBJ2-1|TRBD2
TGTGCCAGCTCACCAGCTAGCGGGGAGAACTACAATGAGCAGTTCTTC
CASSPASGENYNEQFF
>TRBV7-9|NA|TRBJ1-1|TRBD1
TGTGCCAGCAGCATACTGACAGGGCAGAACACTGAAGCTTTCTTT
CASSILTGQNTEAFF
>TRBV7-9|NA|TRBJ2-7|NA
TGTGCCAGCAGTTTCAGGGGCTACGAGCAGTACTTC
CASSFRGYEQYF
>TRBV11-2|NA|TRBJ1-1|NA
TGTGCCAGCAGCTTAGGGTTTACTTTATCTCCCCCGGGGAACACTGAAGCTTTCTTT
CASSLGFTLSPPGNTEAFF
>TRBV4-1|NA|TRBJ2-7|TRBD1
TGCGCCAGCAGCCATTCAGCGGACAGGGCAACCTACGAGCAGTACTTC
CASSHSADRATYEQYF
>TRBV30|NA|TRBJ2-7|NA
TGTGCCTGGAGTGTAGGGGGGGGTGACGAGCAGTACTTC
CAWSVGGGDEQYF
>TRBV29-1|NA|TRBJ2-6|TRBD1
TGCAGCGTTGAAGATTTCGGTCCCGGGACAGGGACTGGGGCCAACGTCCTGACTTTC
CSVEDFGPGTGTGANVLTF
>TRBV6-6|NA|TRBJ1-1|NA
TGTGCCAGCAGTTATTCCGGGACACAGAACACTGAAGCTTTCTTT
CASSYSGTQNTEAFF
>TRBV5-8|NA|TRBJ2-7|TRBD1
TGTGCCAGCAGCCCGGGCGGCAGGGGGTACGAGCAGTACTTC
CASSPGGRGYEQYF
>TRBV19|NA|TRBJ1-1|TRBD1
TGTGCCAGTAGTGTCGGGACAGGGGGTACTGAAGCTTTCTTT
CASSVGTGGTEAFF
>TRBV14|NA|TRBJ2-1|NA
TGTGCCAGCAGCCAATTAAGAGGCGGCAATGAGCAGTTCTTC
CASSQLRGGNEQFF
>TRBV7-9|NA|TRBJ1-3|NA
TGTGCCAGCAGCTTAAAAGGCCCCCCGGACTCAGGAAACACCATATATTTT
CASSLKGPPDSGNTIYF
>TRBV7-9|NA|TRBJ1-2|NA
TGTGCCAGCAGCCCCAAACAGGACCGGGGGGTCTATGGCTACACCTTC
CASSPKQDRGVYGYTF
>TRBV2|NA|TRBJ1-4|NA
TGTGCCAGCAGTGGGGGACAAGGGGCGACAACTAATGAAAAACTGTTTTTT
CASSGGQGATTNEKLFF
>TRBV14|NA|TRBJ2-1|TRBD2
TGTGCCAGCAGCCAAGATCGGGTGGGGACTAGCACCGACAATGAGCAGTTCTTC
CASSQDRVGTSTDNEQFF
>TRBV5-1|NA|TRBJ2-7|TRBD2
TGCGCCAGCACCGGAGGACTAGCGGGAGCATACGAGCAGTACTTC
CASTGGLAGAYEQYF
>TRBV6-5|NA|TRBJ1-2|NA
TGTGCCAGCAGCCCCACCCCAGTAAGCTATGGCTACACCTTC
CASSPTPVSYGYTF